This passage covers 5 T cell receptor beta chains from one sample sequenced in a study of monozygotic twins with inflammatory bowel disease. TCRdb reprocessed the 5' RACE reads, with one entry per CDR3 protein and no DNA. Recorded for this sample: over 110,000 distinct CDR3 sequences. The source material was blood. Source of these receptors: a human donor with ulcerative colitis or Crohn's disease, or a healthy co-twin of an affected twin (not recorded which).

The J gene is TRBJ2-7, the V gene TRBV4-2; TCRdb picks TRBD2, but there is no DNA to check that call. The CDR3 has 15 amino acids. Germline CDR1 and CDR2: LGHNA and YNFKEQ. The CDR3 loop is CASSPSGVSSYEQYF.

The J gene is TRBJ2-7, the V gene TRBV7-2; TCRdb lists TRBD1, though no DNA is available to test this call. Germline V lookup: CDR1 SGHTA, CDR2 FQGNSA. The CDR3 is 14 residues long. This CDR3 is CASTPGTGSYEQYF.

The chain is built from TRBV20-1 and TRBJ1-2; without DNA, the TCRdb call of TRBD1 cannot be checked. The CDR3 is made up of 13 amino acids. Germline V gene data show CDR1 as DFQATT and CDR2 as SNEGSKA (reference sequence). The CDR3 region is CSARYRVNYGYTF.

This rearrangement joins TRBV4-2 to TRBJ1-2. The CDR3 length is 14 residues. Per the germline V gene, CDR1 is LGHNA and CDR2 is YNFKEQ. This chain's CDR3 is CASSQEMRGSGYTF.

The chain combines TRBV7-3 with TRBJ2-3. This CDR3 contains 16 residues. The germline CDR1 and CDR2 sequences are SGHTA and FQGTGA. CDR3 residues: CASSLTKDWSTDTQYF.